This T cell receptor (beta chain) was found in a study of blood T cell repertoires in COVID-19. Only in-frame clones appear in the TCRdb table, and some are missing; sequencing was by immunoSEQ multiplex PCR. The table has approximately 220,000 clones, more than 80% seen once. This CDR3 region has 15 residues. The source material was PBMCs or T cells enriched from blood (not recorded which). The chain employs TRBV21-1 and TRBJ2-1; the D segment call TRBD2 is taken from the table without a DNA check. TRBV21-1 is marked as a pseudogene. The receptor was derived from a woman between 40 and 50 years old with acute COVID-19. The CDR3 loop is CASSKDQRAYNEQFF. CDR3 DNA: TGTGCCAGCAGCAAGGACCAGCGGGCTTACAATGAGCAGTTCTTC.